One sample yielded the 30 T cell receptor beta chains listed below, sequenced in a study of blood T cell repertoires in COVID-19. Sequencing used immunoSEQ multiplex PCR; TCRdb keeps in-frame clones, though not all of them. This sample yields roughly 440,000 clones, of which more than 70% are seen a single time; roughly an eighth belongs to the top ten. The sample consisted of peripheral blood. Receptors originate from a woman between 45 and 60 years old with COVID-19, enrolled during active disease.

In nucleotides, the CDR3 is TGCGCCAGCAGCCCAAATAGCGGGGGGGCCCGCACAGATACGCAGTATTTT. Its translation is CASSPNSGGARTDTQYF. V gene TRBV4-1 combines with J gene TRBJ2-3; TRBD2 agrees at 11 bases. V lost 4 bases to trimming and J lost 1 base; unmatched junction nucleotides: 7. Germline-derived CDR1 and CDR2 are MGHRA and YSYEKL. The CDR3 consists of 17 residues.

The chain links TRBV12-5 to TRBJ1-6; weak D call: TRBD1 (6 bases). Germline assignment: CDR1 LGHNT and CDR2 FRNRAP. The CDR3 is 15 residues long. V shed 5 bases and J shed 7 bases, with 15 bases lying between them. CDR3: CASGLSGGSNSPLHF. CDR3 DNA sequence: TGTGCTAGTGGTCTTAGCGGGGGCTCAAATTCACCCCTCCACTTT. The full variable domain, with the rest looked up from reference TRBV12-5 and TRBJ1-6, is DARVTQTPRHKVTEMGQEVTMRCQPILGHNTVFWYRQTMMQGLELLAYFRNRAPLDDSGMPKDRFSAEMPDATLATLKIQPSEPRDSAVYFCASGLSGGSNSPLHFGNGTRLTVT.

The CDR3 nucleotides are TGTGCTAGTGGTTTGGAGGGGCGAGATCAGCCCCAGCATTTT. Encoded protein: CASGLEGRDQPQHF. The genes are TRBV12-5 and TRBJ1-5; D is perhaps TRBD1 (5 bases). Trimming removed 1 base at V and 5 bases at J, with 9 bases between. CDR1 is LGHNT and CDR2 is FRNRAP in the germline V gene. This CDR3 spans 14 amino acids.

The V and J genes are TRBV5-4 and TRBJ2-7, with D possibly matching TRBD2 (6 bases). This CDR3 spans 16 amino acids. The germline V gene has CDR1 SGHNT and CDR2 YYREEE (reference sequence). The germline V and J ends were trimmed by 0 bases and 1 base, with 14 bases remaining between them. The CDR3 protein is CASSLGGGAGSYEQYF. The CDR3 DNA reads TGTGCCAGCAGCTTGGGCGGCGGGGCGGGGTCCTACGAGCAGTACTTC.

This clone was seen only a few times. The chain couples TRBV28 to TRBJ1-1; D is unresolved. CDR1 is MDHEN, CDR2 SYDVKM, per germline. The CDR3 spans 11 residues. V lost 6 bases, J lost 5 bases, and 7 bases lay in between. The CDR3 nucleotides read TGTGCCAGCAGCCCCAGTACTGAAGCTTTCTTT. It codes for CASSPSTEAFF. The entire variable domain, with the rest obtained from reference TRBV28 and TRBJ1-1, is as follows: DVKVTQSSRYLVKRTGEKVFLECVQDMDHENMFWYRQDPGLGLRLIYFSYDVKMKEKGDIPEGYSVSREKKERFSLILESASTNQTSMYLCASSPSTEAFFGQGTRLTVV.

The chain has TRBV30 and TRBJ1-1; D gene unclear. Germline V gene lookup returns CDR1 GTSNPN and CDR2 SVGIG (reference sequence). The CDR3 covers 11 residues. The V end was cut by 4 bases, the J end by 8 bases, with 11 bases between. CDR3 DNA: TGTGCCTGGAAGGAGCTAGAAGAAGCTTTCTTT. Protein product: CAWKELEEAFF.

There are a few counts of this clone. The gene calls are TRBV28 and TRBJ1-1; tentatively, D is TRBD1 (5 bases). The CDR3 is 14 amino acids. Germline V gene sequence: CDR1 MDHEN, CDR2 SYDVKM. Trimming pared 5 bases from V and 4 bases from J, leaving 14 bases between. As DNA, the CDR3 is TGTGCCAGCAGTCAGACACAGGCGGCCACTGAAGCTTTCTTT. Its translation: CASSQTQAATEAFF.

The chain is built from TRBV11-2 and TRBJ2-7; D is perhaps TRBD1 (5 bases). The CDR3 has 15 amino acids. The germline V and J ends were trimmed by 1 base and 3 bases, with 13 bases remaining between them. Germline V gene lookup returns CDR1 SGHAT and CDR2 FQNNGV. The CDR3 nucleotides are TGTGCCAGCAGCTTAGGGTCAGGGCTTCGCTACGAGCAGTACTTC. This sequence encodes CASSLGSGLRYEQYF. The entire variable domain, with the rest obtained from reference TRBV11-2 and TRBJ2-7, is as follows: EAGVAQSPRYKIIEKRQSVAFWCNPISGHATLYWYQQILGQGPKLLIQFQNNGVVDDSQLPKDRFSAERLKGVDSTLKIQPAKLEDSAVYLCASSLGSGLRYEQYFGPGTRLTVT.

The V and J genes are TRBV4-1 and TRBJ2-3; 9 positions match TRBD1. This CDR3 has 15 amino acids. Trimming at V came to 8 bases and at J to 4 bases, leaving 10 bases not matched to a gene. Germline assignment: CDR1 MGHRA and CDR2 YSYEKL. The CDR3 coding sequence is TGCGCCAGCCAGATGAGACAGGGGGGTGCAGATACGCAGTATTTT. This encodes CASQMRQGGADTQYF.

In DNA, the CDR3 is TGTGCCAGCAGCGCCCCCAGCGTAGTTCCCGCCTACAATGAGCAGTTCTTC. Residues: CASSAPSVVPAYNEQFF. The chain recombines TRBV9 with TRBJ2-1; unclear D gene. The CDR3 spans 17 residues. CDR1 and CDR2 from the germline V gene are SGDLS and YYNGEE. Deletions cut 3 bases from V and 2 bases from J, with 18 bases between. Full variable domain (outside the CDR3, taken from reference TRBV9 and TRBJ2-1): DSGVTQTPKHLITATGQRVTLRCSPRSGDLSVYWYQQSLDQGLQFLIQYYNGEERAKGNILERFSAQQFPDLHSELNLSSLELGDSALYFCASSAPSVVPAYNEQFFGPGTRLTVL.

This chain uses TRBV11-2 with TRBJ1-5, with TRBD1 identical over 8 bases. After removal of 4 bases from V and 5 bases from J, the junction contained 4 bases not matched to a gene. The CDR3 extends over 14 amino acids. Germline lookup yields CDR1 SGHAT and CDR2 FQNNGV. The CDR3 sequence is CASSSLQGDQPQHF. The CDR3 DNA reads TGTGCCAGCAGCTCCCTACAGGGGGATCAGCCCCAGCATTTT.

This clone came up once. The chain uses TRBV12-3 or TRBV12-4 and TRBJ1-1; D not certain. The CDR3 covers 13 residues. V was clipped by 7 bases and J by 1 base, with 10 bases between them. Here the CDR3 DNA reads TGTGCCAGCAACTACCAGTGGAACACTGAAGCTTTCTTT. Translated, it gives CASNYQWNTEAFF.

This chain joins TRBV15 and TRBJ1-4; 7 bases map to TRBD1. The CDR3 loop spans 14 amino acids. Losses at the gene ends were 2 bases for V and 7 bases for J; bases not matched to a gene: 4. From germline, CDR1 is LNHNV and CDR2 YYDKDF (reference sequence). The CDR3 loop reads CATSRLGGGEKLFF. In DNA form, the CDR3 reads TGTGCCACCAGCAGATTAGGGGGCGGTGAAAAACTGTTTTTT.

The CDR3: CASSFAGQDNEQFF. Here the CDR3 DNA reads TGTGCCAGCAGCTTTGCGGGGCAGGACAATGAGCAGTTCTTC. The chain is built from TRBV7-3 and TRBJ2-1; a weak D match, TRBD2 (6 bases). This CDR3 spans 14 amino acids. V was pared by 3 bases and J by 5 bases, with 11 bases between. Germline CDR1 and CDR2: SGHTA and FQGTGA.

This chain connects TRBV2 to TRBJ1-2; D not certain. Germline lookup yields CDR1 SNHLY and CDR2 FYNNEI. The CDR3 runs 11 residues. Trimming took 7 bases from V and 14 from J, leaving 17 bases between them. The CDR3 sequence is CASIVFRRETF. The DNA for the CDR3 is TGTGCCAGCATTGTTTTTAGACGGGAAACCTTC. Full variable domain (remainder filled in from reference TRBV2 and TRBJ1-2): EPEVTQTPSHQVTQMGQEVILRCVPISNHLYFYWYRQILGQKVEFLVSFYNNEISEKSEIFDDQFSVERPDGSNFTLKIRSTKLEDSAMYFCASIVFRRETFGSGTRLTVV.

CDR3: CASSLTGGGEKLFF. CDR3 bases: TGTGCCAGCAGCCTGACAGGGGGGGGTGAAAAACTGTTTTTT. The chain uses TRBV6-5 and TRBJ1-4; the match to TRBD1 covers 9 bases. The trim removed 6 bases at V and 7 bases at J, leaving 6 bases unmatched. This CDR3 comprises 14 residues. CDR1 MNHEY and CDR2 SVGAGI come from the germline V gene.

This clone was seen a handful of times. The rearrangement joins TRBV10-3 to TRBJ2-2; D call uncertain. The CDR3 consists of 11 residues. V lost 11 bases to trimming and J lost 6 bases, with 10 bases between them. The germline gives CDR1 ENHRY, CDR2 SYGVKD. The CDR3 region is CASRESGELFF. The CDR3 DNA reads as TGTGCCTCCCGCGAGTCCGGGGAGCTGTTTTTT.

V usage is TRBV2 and J usage is TRBJ2-6; 8 bases map to TRBD1. CDR3 length: 15 amino acids. J was trimmed by 3 bases and V by 6 bases; bases with no gene match: 4. In germline, CDR1 is SNHLY, CDR2 FYNNEI. CDR3 sequence: CASRDREGGANVLTF. The CDR3 nucleotides are TGTGCCAGCAGGGACAGGGAAGGTGGGGCCAACGTCCTGACTTTC.

This chain connects TRBV19 to TRBJ1-3, with TRBD1 identical over 9 bases. The junction had 3 bases not matched to a gene; V was cut back by 1 base and J by 5 bases. The CDR3 is 15 residues long. In germline, CDR1 is LNHDA, CDR2 SQIVND (reference sequence). CDR3: CASSIGGQGRNTIYF. CDR3 DNA sequence: TGTGCCAGTAGTATAGGCGGACAGGGGCGAAACACCATATATTTT.

The chain joins TRBV30 to TRBJ1-1; possible D gene TRBD1, 5 bases. Trimming stripped 1 base from V and 8 bases from J, with 20 bases between. Per germline, CDR1 GTSNPN and CDR2 SVGIG (reference sequence). This CDR3 spans 15 amino acids. The CDR3 nucleotides read TGTGCCTGGAGTGGAGTTGGGGGGACGTCGACCGAAGCTTTCTTT. Protein: CAWSGVGGTSTEAFF.

The rearrangement links TRBV27 to TRBJ1-2; the match to TRBD1 covers 12 bases. CDR3 size: 15 residues. The V and J ends lost 6 bases and 4 bases, in that order; junction bases with no gene match: 6. CDR1 is MNHEY and CDR2 is SMNVEV in the germline V gene (reference sequence). CDR3 nucleotide sequence: TGTGCCAGCAGCCACGGGACAGGGGGCGTCTATGGCTACACCTTC. This sequence encodes CASSHGTGGVYGYTF.

The J gene is TRBJ1-1, the V gene TRBV6-6, with D maybe TRBD1 (6 bases). CDR1 MNHNY and CDR2 SVGAGI come from the germline V gene (reference sequence). This CDR3 comprises 13 residues. V was pared by 0 bases and J by 6 bases, with 8 bases between. The CDR3 spells CASSYSGTPEAFF. The CDR3 nucleotides read TGTGCCAGCAGTTACTCCGGGACACCTGAAGCTTTCTTT.

The chain combines TRBV9 with TRBJ1-5; D possibly corresponds to TRBD1 (6 bases). Germline loops: CDR1 SGDLS, CDR2 YYNGEE. Trimming took 5 bases from V and 4 from J, leaving 10 bases between them. This CDR3 spans 13 amino acids. In DNA, the CDR3 is TGTGCCAGCAGTCCAGGGGATAATCAGCCCCAGCATTTT. It translates to CASSPGDNQPQHF.

The rearrangement uses TRBV25-1 and TRBJ1-1; D unclear. CDR1 is MGHDK and CDR2 is SYGVNS in the germline V gene. Trimming took 3 bases from V and 10 from J, leaving 24 bases between them. This CDR3 spans 16 amino acids. The CDR3 spells CASSDLHYRASEGAFF. CDR3 sequence (DNA): TGTGCCAGCAGTGACCTCCACTACCGGGCCTCGGAGGGAGCTTTCTTT.

This chain links TRBV5-4 with TRBJ2-1, with TRBD2 matching over 8 bases. V gave up 4 bases and J gave up 10 bases; unmatched junction bases: 4. The length of the CDR3 is 12 residues. Germline loops: CDR1 SGHNT, CDR2 YYREEE (reference sequence). CDR3: CASSPVAGEQFF. The CDR3 coding sequence is TGTGCCAGCAGCCCGGTAGCGGGAGAGCAGTTCTTC.

For the CDR3, the DNA is TGCGCCAGCAGTAGGGACAGGGGGTTTAATGAGCAGTTCTTC. Encoded protein: CASSRDRGFNEQFF. V usage is TRBV5-1 and J usage is TRBJ2-1; the match to TRBD1 covers 11 bases. Germline assignment: CDR1 SGHRS and CDR2 YFSETQ. The V segment lost 5 bases and the J segment 7 bases; nucleotides outside the gene matches: 5. The CDR3 is 14 amino acids.

This chain connects TRBV5-4 to TRBJ1-1; possible D gene TRBD1, 5 bases. The CDR3 runs 14 residues. V was pared by 1 base and J by 3 bases, with 10 bases between. Germline CDR1 is SGHNT and CDR2 is YYREEE (reference sequence). CDR3 loop: CASSLKGMDTEAFF. The CDR3 DNA reads as TGTGCCAGCAGCTTGAAGGGGATGGACACTGAAGCTTTCTTT. Full variable domain (rest looked up from reference TRBV5-4 and TRBJ1-1): ETGVTQSPTHLIKTRGQQVTLRCSSQSGHNTVSWYQQALGQGPQFIFQYYREEENGRGNFPPRFSGLQFPNYSSELNVNALELDDSALYLCASSLKGMDTEAFFGQGTRLTVV.

This chain links TRBV5-6 with TRBJ2-5; D unresolved. The CDR3 runs to 11 residues. V shed 3 bases and J shed 5 bases, with 5 bases lying between them. CDR1 is SGHDT and CDR2 is YYEEEE in the germline V gene. CDR3 bases: TGTGCCAGCAGCTCCTTGGAGACCCAGTACTTC. The encoded protein is CASSSLETQYF.

As to this clone: Since a much larger clone is just one base distant, this may be a read error. The chain employs TRBV5-4 and TRBJ2-7, with 9 nucleotides matching TRBD1. V shed 2 bases, J shed 3 bases, and the junction held 3 bases outside the gene matches. The germline V gene encodes CDR1 SGHNT and CDR2 YYREEE (reference sequence). This CDR3 has 14 residues. CDR3 in DNA: TGTGCCAGCAGCTTCGGGACAGGGAACTACGAGCAGTACTTC. Protein product: CASSFGTGNYEQYF. Using reference TRBV5-4 and TRBJ2-7 for the parts outside the CDR3, the full variable domain is ETGVTQSPTHLIKTRGQQVTLRCSSQSGHNTVSWYQQALGQGPQFIFQYYREEENGRGNFPPRFSGLQFPNYSSELNVNALELDDSALYLCASSFGTGNYEQYFGPGTRLTVT.

This sequence joins TRBV4-1 and TRBJ1-1; 10 bases align to TRBD1. The V segment lost 4 bases and the J segment 0 bases; nucleotides outside the gene matches: 8. This CDR3 has 17 amino acids. Germline V gene lookup returns CDR1 MGHRA and CDR2 YSYEKL. In nucleotides, the CDR3 is TGCGCCAGCAGCCGCACGGGGACAGGGGCCATGAACACTGAAGCTTTCTTT. Its protein product is CASSRTGTGAMNTEAFF.